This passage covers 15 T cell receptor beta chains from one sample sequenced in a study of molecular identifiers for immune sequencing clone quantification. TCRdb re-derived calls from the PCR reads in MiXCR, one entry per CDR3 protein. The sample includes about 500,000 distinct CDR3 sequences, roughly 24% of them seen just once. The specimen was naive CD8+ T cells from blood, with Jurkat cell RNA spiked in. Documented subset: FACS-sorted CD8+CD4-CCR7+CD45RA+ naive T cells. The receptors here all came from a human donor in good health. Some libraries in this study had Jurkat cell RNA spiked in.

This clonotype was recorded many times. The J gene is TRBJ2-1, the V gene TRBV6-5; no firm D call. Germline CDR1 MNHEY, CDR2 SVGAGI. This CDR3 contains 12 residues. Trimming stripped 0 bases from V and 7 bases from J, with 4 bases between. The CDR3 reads CASSYSSNEQFF. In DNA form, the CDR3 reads TGTGCCAGCAGTTACTCGAGTAATGAGCAGTTCTTC.

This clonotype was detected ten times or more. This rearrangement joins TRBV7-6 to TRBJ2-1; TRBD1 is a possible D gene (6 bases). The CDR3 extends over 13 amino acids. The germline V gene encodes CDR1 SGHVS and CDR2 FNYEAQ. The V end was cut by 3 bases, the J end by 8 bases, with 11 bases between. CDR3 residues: CASSFGQGYEQFF. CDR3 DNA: TGTGCCAGCAGCTTCGGCCAGGGGTATGAGCAGTTCTTC.

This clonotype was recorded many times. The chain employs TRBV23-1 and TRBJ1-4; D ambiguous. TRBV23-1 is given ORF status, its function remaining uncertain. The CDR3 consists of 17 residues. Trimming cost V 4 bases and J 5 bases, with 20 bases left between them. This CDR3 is CASSLHWREEPNEKLFF. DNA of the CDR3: TGCGCCAGCAGTCTACATTGGAGAGAGGAACCGAATGAAAAACTGTTTTTT.

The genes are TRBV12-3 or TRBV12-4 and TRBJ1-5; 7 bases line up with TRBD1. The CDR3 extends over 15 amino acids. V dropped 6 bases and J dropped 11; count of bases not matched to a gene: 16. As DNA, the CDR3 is TGTGCCAGCAGCTCCGGGACAGCTCGATTAAAGGCCCAGCATTTT. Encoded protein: CASSSGTARLKAQHF.

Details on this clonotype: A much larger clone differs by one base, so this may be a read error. This CDR3 is CASSVAPGAQEPQYF. In DNA, the CDR3 is TGTGCCAGCAGCGTAGCCCCGGGAGCCCAAGAGCCCCAGTACTTC. The rearrangement joins TRBV9 to TRBJ2-5; D is perhaps TRBD2 (6 bases). The germline gives CDR1 SGDLS, CDR2 YYNGEE. The CDR3 is 15 amino acids.

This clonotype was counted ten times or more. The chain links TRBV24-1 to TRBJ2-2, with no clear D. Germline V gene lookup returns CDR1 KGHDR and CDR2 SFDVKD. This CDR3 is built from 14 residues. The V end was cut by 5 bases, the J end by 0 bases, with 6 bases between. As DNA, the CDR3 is TGTGCCACCAGTGCGCAGCCGAACACCGGGGAGCTGTTTTTT. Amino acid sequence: CATSAQPNTGELFF.

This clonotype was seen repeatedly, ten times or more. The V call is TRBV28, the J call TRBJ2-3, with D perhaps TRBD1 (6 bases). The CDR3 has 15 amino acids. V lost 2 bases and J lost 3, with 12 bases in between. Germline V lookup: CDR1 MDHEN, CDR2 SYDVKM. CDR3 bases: TGTGCCAGCAGTTTAGTCGGCAGGGGAACAGATACGCAGTATTTT. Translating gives CASSLVGRGTDTQYF.

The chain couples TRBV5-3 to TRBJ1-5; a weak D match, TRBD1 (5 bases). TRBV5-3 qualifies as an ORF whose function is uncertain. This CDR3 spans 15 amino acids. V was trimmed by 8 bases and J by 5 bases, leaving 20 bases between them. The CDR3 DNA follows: TGTGCCAGCAGCCTTTGGGGGAGAGGGGATCAGCCCCAGCATTTT. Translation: CASSLWGRGDQPQHF.

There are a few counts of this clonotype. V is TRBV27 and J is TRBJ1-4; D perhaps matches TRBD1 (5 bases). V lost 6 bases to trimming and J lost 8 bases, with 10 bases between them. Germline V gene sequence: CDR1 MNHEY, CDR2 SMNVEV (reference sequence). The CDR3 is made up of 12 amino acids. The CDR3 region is CASSWDREKLFF. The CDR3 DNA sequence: TGTGCCAGCAGCTGGGACCGGGAAAAACTGTTTTTT.

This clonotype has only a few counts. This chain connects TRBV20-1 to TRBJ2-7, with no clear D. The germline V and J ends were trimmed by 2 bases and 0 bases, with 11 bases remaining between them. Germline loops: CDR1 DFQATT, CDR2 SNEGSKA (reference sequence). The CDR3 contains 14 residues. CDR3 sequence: CSARSPSNSYEQYF. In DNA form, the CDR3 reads TGCAGTGCTAGAAGTCCTTCCAACTCCTACGAGCAGTACTTC.

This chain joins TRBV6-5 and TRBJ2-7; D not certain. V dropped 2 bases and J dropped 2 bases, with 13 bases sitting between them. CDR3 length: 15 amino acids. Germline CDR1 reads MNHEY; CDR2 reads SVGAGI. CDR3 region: CASSYTRWQTYEQYF. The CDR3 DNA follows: TGTGCCAGCAGTTACACCCGGTGGCAGACCTACGAGCAGTACTTC.

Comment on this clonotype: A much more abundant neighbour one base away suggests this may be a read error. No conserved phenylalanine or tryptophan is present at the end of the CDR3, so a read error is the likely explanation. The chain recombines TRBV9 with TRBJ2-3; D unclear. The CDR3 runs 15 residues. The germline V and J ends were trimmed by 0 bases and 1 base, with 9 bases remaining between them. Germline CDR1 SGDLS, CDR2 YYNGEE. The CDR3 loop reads CASSVGSVRTDTQYS. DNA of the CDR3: TGTGCCAGCAGCGTAGGGTCTGTACGCACAGATACGCAGTATTCT.

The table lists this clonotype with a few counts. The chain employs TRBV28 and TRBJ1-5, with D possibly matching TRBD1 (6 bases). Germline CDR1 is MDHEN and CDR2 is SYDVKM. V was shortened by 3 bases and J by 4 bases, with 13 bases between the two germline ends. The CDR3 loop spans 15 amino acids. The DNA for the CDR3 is TGTGCCAGCAGTTTCGGACAGTTTTTGAATCAGCCCCAGCATTTT. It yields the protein CASSFGQFLNQPQHF.

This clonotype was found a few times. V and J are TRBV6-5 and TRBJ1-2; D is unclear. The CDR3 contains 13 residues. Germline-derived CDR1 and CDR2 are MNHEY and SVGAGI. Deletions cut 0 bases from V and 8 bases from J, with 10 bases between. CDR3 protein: CASSYSRAGGYTF. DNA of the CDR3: TGTGCCAGCAGTTACTCCCGGGCTGGAGGCTACACCTTC.

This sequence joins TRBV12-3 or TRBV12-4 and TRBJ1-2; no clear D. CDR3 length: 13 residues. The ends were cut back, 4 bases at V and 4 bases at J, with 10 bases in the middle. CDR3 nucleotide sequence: TGTGCCAGCAGTTGGCCGAGTTTCTATGGCTACACCTTC. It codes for CASSWPSFYGYTF.